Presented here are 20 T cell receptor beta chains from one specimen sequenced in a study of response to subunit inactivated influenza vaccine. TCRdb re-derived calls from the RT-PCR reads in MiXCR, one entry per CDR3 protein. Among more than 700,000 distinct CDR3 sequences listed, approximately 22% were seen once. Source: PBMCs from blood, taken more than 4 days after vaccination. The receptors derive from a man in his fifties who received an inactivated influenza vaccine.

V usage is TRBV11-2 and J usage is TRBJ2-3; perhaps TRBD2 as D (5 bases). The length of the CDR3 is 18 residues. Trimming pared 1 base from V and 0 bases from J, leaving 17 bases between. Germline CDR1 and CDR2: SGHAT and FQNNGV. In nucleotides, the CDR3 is TGTGCCAGCAGCTTAGTCCTGTACTCGGGAACTAGCACAGATACGCAGTATTTT. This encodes CASSLVLYSGTSTDTQYF.

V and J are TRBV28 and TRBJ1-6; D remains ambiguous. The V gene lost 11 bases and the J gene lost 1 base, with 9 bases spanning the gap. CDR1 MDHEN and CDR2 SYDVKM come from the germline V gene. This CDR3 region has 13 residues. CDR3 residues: CAGGGSYNSPLHF. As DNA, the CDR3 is TGTGCCGGTGGCGGGTCCTATAATTCACCCCTCCACTTT.

CDR3 nucleotides: TGTGCCAGCAGTACCCCAAGGGGCCCTGAAGCTTTCTTT. As protein: CASSTPRGPEAFF. V is TRBV6-1 and J is TRBJ1-1; D is perhaps TRBD1 (5 bases). The CDR3 totals 13 residues. Germline-derived CDR1 and CDR2 are MNHNS and SASEGT. V gave up 5 bases and J gave up 6 bases, with 13 bases separating them.

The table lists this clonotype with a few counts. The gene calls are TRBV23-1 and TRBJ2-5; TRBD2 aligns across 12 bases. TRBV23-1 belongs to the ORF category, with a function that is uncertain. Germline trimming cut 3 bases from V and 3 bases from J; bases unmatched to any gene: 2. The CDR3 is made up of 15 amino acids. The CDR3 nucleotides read TGCGCCAGCAGTCACCGACTAGCGGGGGAAGAGACCCAGTACTTC. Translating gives CASSHRLAGEETQYF.

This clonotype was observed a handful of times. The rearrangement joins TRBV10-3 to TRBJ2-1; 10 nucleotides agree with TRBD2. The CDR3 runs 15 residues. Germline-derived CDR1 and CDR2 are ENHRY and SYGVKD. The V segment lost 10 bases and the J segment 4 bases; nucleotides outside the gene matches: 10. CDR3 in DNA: TGTGCCACCACGAGGACTAGCGGACGGTACAATGAGCAGTTCTTC. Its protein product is CATTRTSGRYNEQFF.

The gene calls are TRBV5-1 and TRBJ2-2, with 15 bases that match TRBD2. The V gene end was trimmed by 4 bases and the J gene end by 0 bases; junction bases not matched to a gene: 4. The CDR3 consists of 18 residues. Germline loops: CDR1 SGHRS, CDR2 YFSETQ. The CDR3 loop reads CASSHGLAGGTNTGELFF. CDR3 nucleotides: TGCGCCAGCAGCCACGGACTAGCGGGAGGGACGAACACCGGGGAGCTGTTTTTT.

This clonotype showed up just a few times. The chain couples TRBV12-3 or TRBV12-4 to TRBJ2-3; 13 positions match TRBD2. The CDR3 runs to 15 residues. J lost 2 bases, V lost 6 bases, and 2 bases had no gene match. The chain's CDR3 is CASRGTSGVTDTQYF. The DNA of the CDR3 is TGTGCCAGCAGAGGGACTAGCGGGGTCACAGATACGCAGTATTTT.

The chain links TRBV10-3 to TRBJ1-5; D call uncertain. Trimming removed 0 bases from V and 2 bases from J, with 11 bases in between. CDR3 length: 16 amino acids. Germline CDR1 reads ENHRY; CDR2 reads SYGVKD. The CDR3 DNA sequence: TGTGCCATCAGTGAGTCGTATTGGCAGGGCAATCAGCCCCAGCATTTT. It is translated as CAISESYWQGNQPQHF.

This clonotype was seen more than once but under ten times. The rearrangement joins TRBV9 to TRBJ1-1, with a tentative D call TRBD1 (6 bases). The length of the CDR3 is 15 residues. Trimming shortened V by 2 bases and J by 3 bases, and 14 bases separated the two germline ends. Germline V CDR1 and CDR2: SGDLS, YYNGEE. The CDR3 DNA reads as TGTGCCAGCAGCGTTGCACCCGGGGGCTACACTGAAGCTTTCTTT. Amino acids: CASSVAPGGYTEAFF.

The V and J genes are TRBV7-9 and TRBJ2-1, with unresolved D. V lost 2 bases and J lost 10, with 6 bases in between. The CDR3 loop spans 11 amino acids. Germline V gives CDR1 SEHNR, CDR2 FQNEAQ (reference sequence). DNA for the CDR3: TGTGCCAGCAGCTTAAGAGCCGAGCAGTTCTTC. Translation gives CASSLRAEQFF.

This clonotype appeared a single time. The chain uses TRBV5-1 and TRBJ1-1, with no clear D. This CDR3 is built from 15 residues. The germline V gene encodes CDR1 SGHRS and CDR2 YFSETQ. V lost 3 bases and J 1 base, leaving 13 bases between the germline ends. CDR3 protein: CASSYDRVRNTEAFF. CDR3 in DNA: TGCGCCAGCAGCTACGACCGAGTCCGGAACACTGAAGCTTTCTTT.

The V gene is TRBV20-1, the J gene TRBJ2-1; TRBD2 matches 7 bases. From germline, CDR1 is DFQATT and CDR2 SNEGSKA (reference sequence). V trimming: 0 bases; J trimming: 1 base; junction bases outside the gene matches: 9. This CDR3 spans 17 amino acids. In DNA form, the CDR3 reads TGCAGTGCTAGAGACAGCAGCGGGGCCCGTTCCTACAATGAGCAGTTCTTC. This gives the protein CSARDSSGARSYNEQFF.

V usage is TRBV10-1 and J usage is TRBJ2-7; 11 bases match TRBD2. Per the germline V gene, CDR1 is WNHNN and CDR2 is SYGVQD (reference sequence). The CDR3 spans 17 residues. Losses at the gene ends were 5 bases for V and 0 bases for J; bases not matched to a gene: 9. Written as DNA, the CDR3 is TGCGCCAGCAGTCCGGCTAGCGGGGGGCGAACCTCCTACGAGCAGTACTTC. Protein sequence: CASSPASGGRTSYEQYF.

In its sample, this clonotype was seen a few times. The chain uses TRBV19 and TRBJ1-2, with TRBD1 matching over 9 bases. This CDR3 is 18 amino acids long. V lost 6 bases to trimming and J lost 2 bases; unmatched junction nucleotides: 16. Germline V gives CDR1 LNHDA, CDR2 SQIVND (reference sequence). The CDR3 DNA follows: TGTGCCAGTAGCCTGGGCACAGGGGGCTCCACCTCCAACTATGGCTACACCTTC. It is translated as CASSLGTGGSTSNYGYTF.

CDR3 amino acids: CASSQVRDRGNEQYF. CDR3 DNA: TGTGCCAGCAGCCAAGTTAGGGACAGGGGAAACGAGCAGTACTTC. The chain has TRBV3-1 and TRBJ2-7; the match to TRBD1 covers 10 bases. This CDR3 region has 15 residues. V was clipped by 1 base and J by 5 bases; unmatched bases: 5. Germline loops: CDR1 LGHDT, CDR2 YNNKEL (reference sequence).

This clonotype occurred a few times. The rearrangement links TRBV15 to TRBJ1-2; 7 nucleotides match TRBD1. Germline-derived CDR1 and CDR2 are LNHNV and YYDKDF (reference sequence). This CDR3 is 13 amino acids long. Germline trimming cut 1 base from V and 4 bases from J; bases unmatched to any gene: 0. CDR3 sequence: CATSRGDSYGYTF. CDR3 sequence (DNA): TGTGCCACCAGCAGAGGGGACAGCTATGGCTACACCTTC.

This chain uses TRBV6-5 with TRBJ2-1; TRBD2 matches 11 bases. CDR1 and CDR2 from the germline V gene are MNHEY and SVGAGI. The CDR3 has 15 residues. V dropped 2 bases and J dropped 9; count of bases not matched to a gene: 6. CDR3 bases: TGTGCCAGCAGTTACGTGTCTAGCGGGGGGTTTGAGCAGTTCTTC. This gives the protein CASSYVSSGGFEQFF.

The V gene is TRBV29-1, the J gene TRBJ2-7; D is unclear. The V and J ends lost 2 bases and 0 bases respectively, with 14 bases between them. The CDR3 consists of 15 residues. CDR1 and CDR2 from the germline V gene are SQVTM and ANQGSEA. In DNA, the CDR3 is TGCAGCGTTGAAAATCTCGGCGAGAGCTCCTACGAGCAGTACTTC. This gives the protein CSVENLGESSYEQYF.

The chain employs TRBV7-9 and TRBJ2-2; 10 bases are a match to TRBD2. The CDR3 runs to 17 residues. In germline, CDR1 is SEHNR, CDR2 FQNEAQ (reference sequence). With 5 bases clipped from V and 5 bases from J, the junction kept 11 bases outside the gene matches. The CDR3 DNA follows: TGTGCCAGCAGCCGATCGGTAGCGGGGGGCCTGACCGGGGAGCTGTTTTTT. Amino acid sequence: CASSRSVAGGLTGELFF. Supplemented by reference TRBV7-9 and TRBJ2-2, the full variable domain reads DTGVSQNPRHKITKRGQNVTFRCDPISEHNRLYWYRQTLGQGPEFLTYFQNEAQLEKSRLLSDRFSAERPKGSFSTLEIQRTEQGDSAMYLCASSRSVAGGLTGELFFGEGSRLTVL.

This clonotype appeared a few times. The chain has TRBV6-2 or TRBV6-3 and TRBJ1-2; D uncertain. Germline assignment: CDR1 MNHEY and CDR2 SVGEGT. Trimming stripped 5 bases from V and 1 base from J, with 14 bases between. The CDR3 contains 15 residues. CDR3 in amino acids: CASSQIRTGNYGYTF. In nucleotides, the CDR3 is TGTGCCAGCAGTCAAATCCGGACGGGTAACTATGGCTACACCTTC.